These 32 T cell receptor beta chains originate from one sample sequenced in a study of blood T cell repertoires in COVID-19. The method was immunoSEQ multiplex PCR; TCRdb's version includes in-frame clones alone and lacks a portion of them. The data show 45,000 to 50,000 clones, 70% to 90% seen once. Specimen: peripheral blood. Source of these receptors: a woman of 80 years or more with COVID-19, enrolled during active disease.

The chain employs TRBV7-2 and TRBJ2-4, with TRBD1 matching 7 bases. The V gene end was trimmed by 0 bases and the J gene end by 4 bases; junction bases not matched to a gene: 6. The CDR3 is 16 residues long. Per germline, CDR1 SGHTA and CDR2 FQGNSA. DNA of the CDR3: TGTGCCAGCAGCTTAGCGGGGTGGGGACAGAAAAACATTCAGTACTTC. This codes for CASSLAGWGQKNIQYF.

The rearrangement joins TRBV9 to TRBJ1-6; D call uncertain. Germline lookup yields CDR1 SGDLS and CDR2 YYNGEE. The CDR3 length is 17 residues. V gave up 3 bases and J gave up 4 bases, with 17 bases separating them. The CDR3 DNA reads as TGTGCCAGCAGCGCTACACCCCGGGTCGAATATAATTCACCCCTCCACTTT. Translation gives CASSATPRVEYNSPLHF.

This chain connects TRBV5-1 to TRBJ1-6; TRBD1 matches 10 bases. With V trimmed by 3 bases and J by 6 bases, 6 bases remained unmatched. CDR3 size: 16 residues. CDR1 is SGHRS, CDR2 YFSETQ, per germline. CDR3 loop: CASSSSGQGRNSPLHF. CDR3 coding DNA: TGCGCCAGCAGCTCGTCGGGACAGGGGCGTAATTCACCCCTCCACTTT.

The chain uses TRBV6-5 and TRBJ1-5; 7 nucleotides align to TRBD1. This CDR3 spans 15 amino acids. Germline-derived CDR1 and CDR2 are MNHEY and SVGAGI. V shed 4 bases, J shed 2 bases, and the junction held 5 bases outside the gene matches. CDR3 DNA: TGTGCCAGCAGTTGGGCCGGGACAGGCAATCAGCCCCAGCATTTT. Encoded protein: CASSWAGTGNQPQHF.

J is TRBJ2-7 and V is TRBV6-6; 9 bases map to TRBD1. The CDR3 loop spans 16 amino acids. Germline V gene data show CDR1 as MNHNY and CDR2 as SVGAGI (reference sequence). V shed 0 bases, J shed 6 bases, and the junction held 9 bases outside the gene matches. The DNA of the CDR3 is TGTGCCAGCAGTTACTCTCAACGGACAGGGGTGGGCGAGCAGTACTTC. Translating gives CASSYSQRTGVGEQYF.

The chain recombines TRBV6-1 with TRBJ2-6; D gene unclear. Trimming stripped 3 bases from V and 4 bases from J, with 10 bases between. There are 15 residues in the CDR3. The germline V gene encodes CDR1 MNHNS and CDR2 SASEGT. CDR3 amino acids: CASSEAGWGANVLTF. The CDR3 nucleotides read TGTGCCAGCAGTGAGGCCGGGTGGGGGGCCAACGTCCTGACTTTC.

This clone was detected only once. Written as DNA, the CDR3 is TGTGCCAGTAGTACCAGGACAGGGCTGAACACTGAAGCTTTCTTT. This encodes CASSTRTGLNTEAFF. The rearrangement links TRBV19 to TRBJ1-1, with 8 bases fitting TRBD1. This CDR3 is built from 15 residues. Germline V CDR1 and CDR2: LNHDA, SQIVND (reference sequence). V shed 4 bases and J 0 bases; nucleotides not matched to a gene: 4.

The rearrangement uses TRBV6-5 and TRBJ1-5, with unresolved D. The V end lost 0 bases, the J end lost 7 bases, and 10 bases lay between the germline ends. Germline loops: CDR1 MNHEY, CDR2 SVGAGI. This CDR3 contains 14 residues. The CDR3 sequence is CASSYSRERQPQHF. The CDR3 DNA reads TGTGCCAGCAGTTACTCCCGAGAAAGACAGCCCCAGCATTTT.

The table lists this clone with a few counts. V usage is TRBV15 and J usage is TRBJ2-2; 7 bases align to TRBD2. This CDR3 is built from 16 residues. V shed 6 bases and J 5 bases; nucleotides not matched to a gene: 12. CDR1 and CDR2 (germline): LNHNV, YYDKDF (reference sequence). The CDR3 region has the DNA TGTGCCACCAGGATCGGACAACGGGGAGGGACCGGGGAGCTGTTTTTT. Its translation: CATRIGQRGGTGELFF.

This clone showed up just a few times. The chain couples TRBV4-3 to TRBJ2-1, with D possibly TRBD2 on 6 matching bases. Germline values: CDR1 LGHNA, CDR2 YSLEER. V dropped 0 bases and J dropped 9 bases, with 9 bases sitting between them. The CDR3 covers 13 residues. DNA for the CDR3: TGCGCCAGCAGCCAAGATAGGGGAGGTGAGCAGTTCTTC. This translates into CASSQDRGGEQFF.

The V call is TRBV3-1 (or the pseudogene TRBV3-2), the J call TRBJ2-5, with 14 bases that match TRBD2. After removal of 3 bases from V and 4 bases from J, the junction contained 10 bases not matched to a gene. The CDR3 is 18 residues long. The germline gives CDR1 LGHDT, CDR2 YNNKEL (reference sequence). CDR3: CASSHRLGTSGSGETQYF. The CDR3 coding sequence is TGTGCCAGCAGCCACCGACTCGGGACTAGCGGGAGCGGAGAGACCCAGTACTTC.

The chain recombines TRBV9 with TRBJ1-4, with D possibly being TRBD1 (6 bases). The CDR3 spans 15 residues. Germline V gene sequence: CDR1 SGDLS, CDR2 YYNGEE. Trimming took 0 bases from V and 4 from J, leaving 10 bases between them. CDR3 bases: TGTGCCAGCAGCGTAGAGGGCAGGGGTAATGAAAAACTGTTTTTT. Its translation: CASSVEGRGNEKLFF.

The sample holds one count of this clone. The V and J genes are TRBV2 and TRBJ1-5, with a tentative D call TRBD1 (6 bases). The CDR3 is 13 residues long. The ends were cut back, 5 bases at V and 5 bases at J, with 10 bases in the middle. Germline V gives CDR1 SNHLY, CDR2 FYNNEI. The CDR3 nucleotides read TGTGCCAGCAGTACAGGGATATATCAGCCCCAGCATTTT. Translated, it gives CASSTGIYQPQHF.

J is TRBJ1-2 and V is TRBV18, with D possibly matching TRBD1 (6 bases). V gave up 3 bases and J gave up 6 bases, with 14 bases separating them. The CDR3 extends over 14 amino acids. The V gene's germline CDR1 is KGHSH and CDR2 LQKENI. The CDR3 nucleotides read TGTGCCAGCTCACCGCAGACAGGAGAGAATGGCTACACCTTC. Its translation is CASSPQTGENGYTF.

This clone has a handful of counts. V is TRBV6-5 and J is TRBJ1-5; no reliable D call. Germline values: CDR1 MNHEY, CDR2 SVGAGI. The CDR3 length is 14 residues. V was clipped by 2 bases and J by 2 bases, with 7 bases between them. The CDR3 region has the DNA TGTGCCAGCAGTTACATACTAGGCAATCAGCCCCAGCATTTT. It is translated as CASSYILGNQPQHF.

The chain links TRBV19 to TRBJ1-1; TRBD1 might be the D (5 bases). Trimming removed 9 bases from V and 5 bases from J, with 16 bases in between. The CDR3 contains 13 residues. Germline V lookup: CDR1 LNHDA, CDR2 SQIVND (reference sequence). CDR3 protein: CASSLLKGTEAFF. DNA for the CDR3: TGTGCCAGCAGTTTGTTGAAGGGGACTGAAGCTTTCTTT.

This clone was detected a few times. This rearrangement joins TRBV5-1 to TRBJ2-3; D might be TRBD2 (5 bases). The germline gives CDR1 SGHRS, CDR2 YFSETQ. Trimming removed 3 bases from V and 0 bases from J, with 11 bases in between. The length of the CDR3 is 15 residues. The CDR3 protein is CASSSGLPSTDTQYF. The CDR3 bases are TGCGCCAGCAGCTCCGGACTCCCTAGCACAGATACGCAGTATTTT.

This rearrangement joins TRBV4-1 to TRBJ2-3, with TRBD2 matching over 7 bases. V gave up 4 bases and J gave up 3 bases; unmatched junction bases: 10. Germline values: CDR1 MGHRA, CDR2 YSYEKL. The CDR3 spans 16 residues. Here the CDR3 reads CASSPKASGGTDTQYF. DNA for the CDR3: TGCGCCAGCAGCCCCAAGGCTAGCGGCGGAACAGATACGCAGTATTTT.

This sequence joins TRBV6-1 and TRBJ2-5; the match to TRBD2 covers 7 bases. Trimming at V came to 2 bases and at J to 4 bases, leaving 4 bases not matched to a gene. Germline V gene lookup returns CDR1 MNHNS and CDR2 SASEGT. This CDR3 contains 14 residues. The CDR3 DNA reads as TGTGCCAGCAGTGAACCCTGGGGGGGAGAGACCCAGTACTTC. Protein sequence: CASSEPWGGETQYF.

The rearrangement joins TRBV7-3 to TRBJ1-1; D is perhaps TRBD1 (5 bases). Germline CDR1 SGHTA, CDR2 FQGTGA. V lost 5 bases, J lost 1 base, and 8 bases lay in between. The CDR3 has 13 amino acids. The DNA of the CDR3 is TGTGCCAGCAGCCCCACAGGGAACACTGAAGCTTTCTTT. Protein sequence: CASSPTGNTEAFF. Complete variable domain (other parts from reference TRBV7-3 and TRBJ1-1): GAGVSQTPSNKVTEKGKYVELRCDPISGHTALYWYRQSLGQGPEFLIYFQGTGAADDSGLPNDRFFAVRPEGSVSTLKIQRTERGDSAVYLCASSPTGNTEAFFGQGTRLTVV.

The chain uses TRBV20-1 and TRBJ2-1; TRBD1 aligns across 7 bases. J lost 8 bases, V lost 6 bases, and 4 bases had no gene match. This CDR3 is 11 amino acids long. CDR1 and CDR2 from the germline V gene are DFQATT and SNEGSKA (reference sequence). The CDR3 protein is CSADRVDEQFF. The DNA for the CDR3 is TGCAGTGCCGACAGGGTAGATGAGCAGTTCTTC.

The chain carries TRBV6-5 and TRBJ1-1, with 9 positions matching TRBD1. Trimming took 8 bases from V and 8 from J; bases not matched to a gene: 9. This CDR3 comprises 13 residues. CDR1 and CDR2 (germline): MNHEY, SVGAGI. The CDR3 coding sequence is TGTGCCAGCCTAGGGACAGGGCTCGCCGAAGCTTTCTTT. As protein: CASLGTGLAEAFF.

The J gene is TRBJ1-2, the V gene TRBV27; 8 bases agree with TRBD1. This CDR3 is 15 amino acids long. Germline V gene sequence: CDR1 MNHEY, CDR2 SMNVEV (reference sequence). With 6 bases clipped from V and 6 bases from J, the junction kept 12 bases outside the gene matches. The CDR3 bases are TGTGCCAGCAGCGGATGGCCCCAGGGGGCGAATGGCTACACCTTC. Amino acid sequence: CASSGWPQGANGYTF.

CDR3: CASSVTSGSGELFF. The CDR3 DNA reads as TGTGCCAGCAGCGTGACTAGCGGGAGCGGGGAGCTGTTTTTT. The genes are TRBV9 and TRBJ2-2; 12 positions agree with TRBD2. Germline V gene sequence: CDR1 SGDLS, CDR2 YYNGEE. V lost 2 bases, J lost 7 bases, and 0 bases stayed unmatched. This CDR3 region has 14 residues. Combining the CDR3 with reference TRBV9 and TRBJ2-2 gives the whole variable domain DSGVTQTPKHLITATGQRVTLRCSPRSGDLSVYWYQQSLDQGLQFLIQYYNGEERAKGNILERFSAQQFPDLHSELNLSSLELGDSALYFCASSVTSGSGELFFGEGSRLTVL.

The chain links TRBV9 to TRBJ2-1; 9 bases map to TRBD1. CDR3 size: 15 residues. Per germline, CDR1 SGDLS and CDR2 YYNGEE. With 4 bases clipped from V and 6 bases from J, the junction kept 8 bases outside the gene matches. CDR3 nucleotides: TGTGCCAGCAGCCCCCAACAGGGGGCAATCAATGAGCAGTTCTTC. Amino acid sequence: CASSPQQGAINEQFF.

V is TRBV6-5 and J is TRBJ2-7; TRBD2 matches at 7 bases. Germline CDR1 is MNHEY and CDR2 is SVGAGI. V shed 6 bases, J shed 3 bases, and the junction held 11 bases outside the gene matches. The CDR3 sequence is 15 residues long. CDR3 sequence reads: CASRPSEREYYEQYF. The DNA for the CDR3 is TGTGCCAGCAGGCCTTCTGAGCGGGAATACTACGAGCAGTACTTC.

The chain carries TRBV7-3 and TRBJ1-4, with D tentatively TRBD1 (5 bases). CDR1 is SGHTA and CDR2 is FQGTGA in the germline V gene. V was shortened by 5 bases and J by 7 bases, with 11 bases between the two germline ends. This CDR3 comprises 13 residues. This CDR3 is CASSRGLGEKLFF. CDR3 coding DNA: TGTGCCAGCAGCCGGGGGTTAGGTGAAAAACTGTTTTTT. Together with reference TRBV7-3 and TRBJ1-4, the CDR3 gives the full variable domain: GAGVSQTPSNKVTEKGKYVELRCDPISGHTALYWYRQSLGQGPEFLIYFQGTGAADDSGLPNDRFFAVRPEGSVSTLKIQRTERGDSAVYLCASSRGLGEKLFFGSGTQLSVL.

This clone was observed once. The chain is built from TRBV9 and TRBJ1-1; maybe TRBD1 (6 bases). Germline values: CDR1 SGDLS, CDR2 YYNGEE. This CDR3 is built from 13 residues. V was clipped by 6 bases and J by 1 base, with 10 bases between them. The CDR3 DNA reads as TGTGCCAGCACTCGACAGGAGAACACTGAAGCTTTCTTT. This gives the protein CASTRQENTEAFF.

The chain links TRBV2 to TRBJ2-3; 9 nucleotides line up with TRBD2. J lost 1 base, V lost 6 bases, and 5 bases had no gene match. Germline values: CDR1 SNHLY, CDR2 FYNNEI. This CDR3 contains 15 residues. The CDR3 sequence is CASRKLAGGTDTQYF. For the CDR3, the DNA is TGTGCCAGCAGGAAACTAGCGGGTGGCACAGATACGCAGTATTTT.

CDR3 amino acids: CASSMNGIHNEQFF. Written as DNA, the CDR3 is TGTGCCAGCAGCATGAACGGGATCCACAATGAGCAGTTCTTC. This chain joins TRBV7-3 and TRBJ2-1; possible D gene TRBD2, 5 bases. The length of the CDR3 is 14 residues. Germline values: CDR1 SGHTA, CDR2 FQGTGA. V was shortened by 5 bases and J by 5 bases, with 13 bases between the two germline ends.

This clone was recorded once. The chain couples TRBV7-2 to TRBJ1-5, with 8 bases that match TRBD1. Trimming took 2 bases from V and 1 from J; bases not matched to a gene: 10. Germline V gene lookup returns CDR1 SGHTA and CDR2 FQGNSA. The CDR3 loop spans 18 amino acids. The CDR3 loop reads CASSLRLPGQGSNQPQHF. As DNA, the CDR3 is TGTGCCAGCAGCTTACGCCTGCCCGGACAGGGCAGCAATCAGCCCCAGCATTTT.

This chain uses TRBV6-5 with TRBJ2-2; 13 nucleotides agree with TRBD2. The J segment lost 6 bases and the V segment lost 1 base, leaving 2 bases of the junction unmatched. In germline, CDR1 is MNHEY, CDR2 SVGAGI. The CDR3 totals 16 residues. CDR3 region: CASSYWTSGRAGELFF. CDR3 in DNA: TGTGCCAGCAGTTACTGGACTAGCGGGAGAGCCGGGGAGCTGTTTTTT.